These T cell receptor beta chains were read from a single sample in a study of blood T cell repertoires in COVID-19. The data were produced by immunoSEQ multiplex PCR, yet TCRdb's version contains in-frame clones alone and is incomplete. The sample yields roughly 200,000 clones, about 90% seen once. The sequencing input was peripheral blood. These receptors all come from a man aged 60-69 years with active or convalescent COVID-19. Each CDR3 is given with its conserved first and last residue. D genes are given only for firm matches. A clone size is listed for some rows: how often the clone was seen (once, few, many), or a class if it is expanded.

j_call | cdr3_length | v_call | clone_size | d_call | cdr3_nt | cdr3_aa
TRBJ1-2 | 13 | TRBV12-3/TRBV12-4 | - | TRBD1 | TGTGCCAGCACCTTTCAGGGGGCGAATGGCTACACCTTC | CASTFQGANGYTF
TRBJ2-3 | 13 | TRBV5-1 | - | - | TGCGCCAGCAGCTTTATTAGCACAGATACGCAGTATTTT | CASSFISTDTQYF
TRBJ1-2 | 17 | TRBV4-1 | - | - | TGCGCCAGCAGCCAAGAGACGGCCCCGGGGAAGAACTATGGCTACACCTTC | CASSQETAPGKNYGYTF
TRBJ1-6 | 15 | TRBV5-4 | - | TRBD1 | TGTGCCAGCAGCTTGTCCGGGACAGGGAATTCACCCCTCCACTTT | CASSLSGTGNSPLHF
TRBJ2-7 | 12 | TRBV29-1 | - | TRBD1 | TGCAGCGCGGGACAGGGGGCCTACGAGCAGTACTTC | CSAGQGAYEQYF
TRBJ2-5 | 15 | TRBV5-1 | - | TRBD1 | TGCGCCAGCAGCTCCGGACAGGGGACACAAGAGACCCAGTACTTC | CASSSGQGTQETQYF
TRBJ1-2 | 14 | TRBV2 | few | - | TGTGCCAGCAGTGAATCGTGGGCAGGGTTTGGCTACACCTTC | CASSESWAGFGYTF
TRBJ2-6 | 15 | TRBV11-2 | - | TRBD1 | TGTGCCAGCAGCTCAGGGGGCCCAGGGACCAACGTCCTGACTTTC | CASSSGGPGTNVLTF
TRBJ2-1 | 15 | TRBV6-5 | - | TRBD2 | TGTGCCAGCCGGGGGAGCGGGGGCTACTACAATGAGCAGTTCTTC | CASRGSGGYYNEQFF
TRBJ2-6 | 17 | TRBV7-2 | - | TRBD1 | TGTGCCAGCAGCTCCCCGGGACAGGGCTCTGGGGCCAACGTCCTGACTTTC | CASSSPGQGSGANVLTF
TRBJ2-1 | 15 | TRBV9 | - | TRBD1 | TGTGCCAGCAGCCCTGTACCGGACAGGGGCTCGACGCAGTTCTTC | CASSPVPDRGSTQFF
TRBJ1-5 | 13 | TRBV10-3 | - | - | TGTGCCATCAGTGACAGTTCAGGTTGGAACCAGCATTTT | CAISDSSGWNQHF
TRBJ1-1 | 14 | TRBV6-5 | - | TRBD1 | TGTGCCAGCAGGAATCCGGGACAGGCGTTTGAAGCTTTCTTT | CASRNPGQAFEAFF
TRBJ2-7 | 17 | TRBV5-1 | - | TRBD1 | TGCGCCAGCAGCTTGACTACCGGGGACAGGGGCACCCACGAGCAGTACTTC | CASSLTTGDRGTHEQYF
TRBJ2-1 | 14 | TRBV6-2/TRBV6-3 | - | - | TGTGCCAGCAGCAACGAGGGCCTCTCCAATGAGCAGTTCTTC | CASSNEGLSNEQFF
TRBJ2-5 | 15 | TRBV25-1 | - | TRBD2 | TGTGCCAGCAGTGAATATCGGCGGGGGGGAGAGACCCAGTACTTC | CASSEYRRGGETQYF
TRBJ2-5 | 15 | TRBV2 | - | TRBD2 | TGTGCCAGCCGGGCCCTAGCGGGGGGGCGGGAGACCCAGTACTTC | CASRALAGGRETQYF
TRBJ1-6 | 13 | TRBV29-1 | - | - | TGCAGCGTTGGGGACACAATTAATTCACCCCTCCACTTT | CSVGDTINSPLHF
TRBJ1-6 | 14 | TRBV14 | - | - | TGTGCCAGCAGCCTCGCAACTTATAATTCACCCCTCCACTTT | CASSLATYNSPLHF
TRBJ1-6 | 14 | TRBV14 | - | TRBD1 | TGTGCCAGCAGCCCGACAGGGCTTCCTACACCCCTCCACTTT | CASSPTGLPTPLHF
TRBJ2-1 | 16 | TRBV5-6 | - | - | TGTGCCAGCAGCTTATACGTGTTGAGCTCCTACAATGAGCAGTTCTTC | CASSLYVLSSYNEQFF
TRBJ1-6 | 12 | TRBV27 | - | - | TGTGCCAGCAGTTTTAGTAATTCACCCCTCCACTTT | CASSFSNSPLHF
TRBJ1-1 | 14 | TRBV10-3 | - | - | TGTGCCATCAGCTACAGGGATATGAACACTGAAGCTTTCTTT | CAISYRDMNTEAFF
TRBJ1-2 | 16 | TRBV9 | once | TRBD1 | TGTGCCAGCAGCGTAGGAGGACAGGGGGCGCAGTATGGCTACACCTTC | CASSVGGQGAQYGYTF
TRBJ2-7 | 15 | TRBV7-2 | - | - | TGTGCCAGCAGACGTAATAATGGGGGGACCTACGAGCAGTACTTC | CASRRNNGGTYEQYF
TRBJ2-7 | 14 | TRBV7-8 | - | TRBD1 | TGTGCCAGCAGCTTAGCGGGACAGTCCTACGAGCAGTACTTC | CASSLAGQSYEQYF
TRBJ2-2 | 17 | TRBV24-1 | - | TRBD2 | TGTGCCACCAGTGATTTGGGCGGGGGGGCGGACACCGGGGAGCTGTTTTTT | CATSDLGGGADTGELFF
TRBJ1-4 | 13 | TRBV5-1 | - | TRBD1 | TGCGCCAGCGGCCGGGACAGATACGAAAAACTGTTTTTT | CASGRDRYEKLFF
TRBJ1-4 | 15 | TRBV19 | - | - | TGTGCCAGTAGTTCCACAGCGGGCAATAATGAAAAACTGTTTTTT | CASSSTAGNNEKLFF